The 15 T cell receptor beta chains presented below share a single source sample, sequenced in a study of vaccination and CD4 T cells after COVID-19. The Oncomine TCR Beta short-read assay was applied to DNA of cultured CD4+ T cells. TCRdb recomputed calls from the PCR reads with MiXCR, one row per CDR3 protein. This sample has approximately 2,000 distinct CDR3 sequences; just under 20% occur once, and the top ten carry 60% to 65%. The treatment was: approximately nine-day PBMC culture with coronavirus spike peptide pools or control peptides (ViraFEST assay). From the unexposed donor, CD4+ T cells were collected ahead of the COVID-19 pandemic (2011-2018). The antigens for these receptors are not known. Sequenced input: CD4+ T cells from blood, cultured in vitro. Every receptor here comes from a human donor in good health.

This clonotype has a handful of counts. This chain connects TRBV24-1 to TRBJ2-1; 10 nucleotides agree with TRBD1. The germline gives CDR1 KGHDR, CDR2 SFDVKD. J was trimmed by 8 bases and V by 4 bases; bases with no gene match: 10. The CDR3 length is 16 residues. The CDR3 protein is CATSESGTGAQDEQFF. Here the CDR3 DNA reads TGTGCCACCAGTGAGTCAGGGACAGGGGCCCAGGATGAGCAGTTCTTC.

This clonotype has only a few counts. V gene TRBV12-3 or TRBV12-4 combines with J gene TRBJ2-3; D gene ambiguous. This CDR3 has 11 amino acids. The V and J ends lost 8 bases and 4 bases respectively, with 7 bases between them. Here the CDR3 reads CASSRADTQYF. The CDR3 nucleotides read TGTGCCAGCTCCCGCGCAGATACGCAGTATTTT.

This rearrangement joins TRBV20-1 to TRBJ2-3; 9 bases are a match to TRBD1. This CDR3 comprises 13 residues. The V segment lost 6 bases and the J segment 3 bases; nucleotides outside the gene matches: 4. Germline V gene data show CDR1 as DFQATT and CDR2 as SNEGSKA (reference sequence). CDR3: CSAPDRGTDTQYF. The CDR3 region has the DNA TGCAGTGCCCCGGACAGGGGAACAGATACGCAGTATTTT.

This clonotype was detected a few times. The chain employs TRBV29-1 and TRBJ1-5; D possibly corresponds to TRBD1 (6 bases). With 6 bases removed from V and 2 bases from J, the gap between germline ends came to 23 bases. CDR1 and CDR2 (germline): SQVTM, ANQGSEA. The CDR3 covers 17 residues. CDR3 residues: CSVTSGEGGGGNQPQHF. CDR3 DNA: TGCAGCGTAACTTCTGGGGAGGGGGGGGGAGGCAATCAGCCCCAGCATTTT.

CDR3 coding DNA: TGTGCCAGCAGCTTGGACAGGGGAATGCACGAGCAGTACTTC. Protein product: CASSLDRGMHEQYF. This chain joins TRBV7-9 and TRBJ2-7; 9 nucleotides line up with TRBD1. The CDR3 length is 14 residues. Germline trimming cut 3 bases from V and 5 bases from J; bases unmatched to any gene: 5. Germline V CDR1 and CDR2: SEHNR, FQNEAQ (reference sequence).

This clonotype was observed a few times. DNA of the CDR3: TGTGCCAGCAGCTTAGCGGGCCGGGGCTATGGCTACACCTTC. Protein: CASSLAGRGYGYTF. The chain uses TRBV7-2 and TRBJ1-2; no clear D. CDR3 length: 14 amino acids. Germline V gene lookup returns CDR1 SGHTA and CDR2 FQGNSA. The ends were cut back, 0 bases at V and 4 bases at J, with 9 bases in the middle.

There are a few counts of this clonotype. This CDR3 is CAIRPLVAGGLNEQFF. The CDR3, as DNA: TGTGCCATCAGACCCCTGGTGGCCGGGGGTCTAAATGAGCAGTTCTTC. This chain links TRBV10-3 with TRBJ2-1, with D possibly being TRBD2 (6 bases). Trimming removed 6 bases at V and 7 bases at J, with 22 bases between. CDR1 and CDR2 from the germline V gene are ENHRY and SYGVKD. CDR3 length: 16 amino acids.

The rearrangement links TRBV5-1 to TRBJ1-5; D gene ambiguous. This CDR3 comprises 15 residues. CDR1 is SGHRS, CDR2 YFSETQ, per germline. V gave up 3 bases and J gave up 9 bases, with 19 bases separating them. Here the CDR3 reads CASSSSGPKSGPQHF. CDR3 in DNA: TGCGCCAGCAGCTCTTCAGGTCCAAAAAGCGGGCCCCAGCATTTT.

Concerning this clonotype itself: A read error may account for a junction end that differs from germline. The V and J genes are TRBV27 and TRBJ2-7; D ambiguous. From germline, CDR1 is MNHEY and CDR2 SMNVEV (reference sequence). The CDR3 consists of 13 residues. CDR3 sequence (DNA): TGTGCCAGCAGCATGGGGATAAGCTACGGGCAGTACTTC. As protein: CASSMGISYGQYF.

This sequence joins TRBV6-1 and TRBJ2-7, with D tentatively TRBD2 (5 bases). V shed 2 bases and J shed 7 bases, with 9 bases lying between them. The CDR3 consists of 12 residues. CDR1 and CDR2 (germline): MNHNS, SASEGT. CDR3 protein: CASSEMQREQYF. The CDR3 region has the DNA TGTGCCAGCAGTGAAATGCAGCGGGAGCAGTACTTC.

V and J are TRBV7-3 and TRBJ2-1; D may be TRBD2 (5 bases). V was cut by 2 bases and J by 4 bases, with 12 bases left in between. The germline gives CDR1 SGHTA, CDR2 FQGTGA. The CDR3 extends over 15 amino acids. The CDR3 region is CASSLDWGAYNEQFF. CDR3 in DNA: TGTGCCAGCAGCTTAGACTGGGGAGCTTACAATGAGCAGTTCTTC. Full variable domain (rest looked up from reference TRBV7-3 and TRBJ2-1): GAGVSQTPSNKVTEKGKYVELRCDPISGHTALYWYRQSLGQGPEFLIYFQGTGAADDSGLPNDRFFAVRPEGSVSTLKIQRTERGDSAVYLCASSLDWGAYNEQFFGPGTRLTVL.

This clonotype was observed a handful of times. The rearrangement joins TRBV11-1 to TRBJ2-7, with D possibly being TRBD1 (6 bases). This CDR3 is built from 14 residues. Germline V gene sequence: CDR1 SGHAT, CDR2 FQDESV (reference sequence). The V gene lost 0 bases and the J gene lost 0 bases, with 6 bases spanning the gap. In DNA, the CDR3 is TGTGCCAGCAGCTTAGCAGGGGGCTCCTACGAGCAGTACTTC. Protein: CASSLAGGSYEQYF. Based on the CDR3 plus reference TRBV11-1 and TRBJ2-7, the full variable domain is EAEVAQSPRYKITEKSQAVAFWCDPISGHATLYWYRQILGQGPELLVQFQDESVVDDSQLPKDRFSAERLKGVDSTLKIQPAELGDSAMYLCASSLAGGSYEQYFGPGTRLTVT.

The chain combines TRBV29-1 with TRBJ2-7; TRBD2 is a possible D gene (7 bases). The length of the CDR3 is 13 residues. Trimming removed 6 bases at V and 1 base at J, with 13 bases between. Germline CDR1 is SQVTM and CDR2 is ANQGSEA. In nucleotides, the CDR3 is TGCAGCGTACGGGGGGCTTTTTCCTACGAGCAGTACTTC. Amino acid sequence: CSVRGAFSYEQYF.

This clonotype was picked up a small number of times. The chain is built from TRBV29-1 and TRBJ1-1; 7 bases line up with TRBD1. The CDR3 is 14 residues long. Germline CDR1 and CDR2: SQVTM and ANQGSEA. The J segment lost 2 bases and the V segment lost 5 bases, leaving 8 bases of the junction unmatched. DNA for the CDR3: TGCAGCGTTAACACTGGGACAGCCAACACTGAAGCTTTCTTT. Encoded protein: CSVNTGTANTEAFF. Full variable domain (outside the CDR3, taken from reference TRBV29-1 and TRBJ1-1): SAVISQKPSRDICQRGTSLTIQCQVDSQVTMMFWYRQQPGQSLTLIATANQGSEATYESGFVIDKFPISRPNLTFSTLTVSNMSPEDSSIYLCSVNTGTANTEAFFGQGTRLTVV.

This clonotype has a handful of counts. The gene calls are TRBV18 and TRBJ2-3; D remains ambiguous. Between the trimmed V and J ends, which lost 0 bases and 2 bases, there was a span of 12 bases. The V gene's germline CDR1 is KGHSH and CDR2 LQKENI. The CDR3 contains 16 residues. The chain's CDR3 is CASSPPESGYTDTQYF. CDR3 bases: TGTGCCAGCTCACCACCGGAGTCCGGGTACACAGATACGCAGTATTTT.